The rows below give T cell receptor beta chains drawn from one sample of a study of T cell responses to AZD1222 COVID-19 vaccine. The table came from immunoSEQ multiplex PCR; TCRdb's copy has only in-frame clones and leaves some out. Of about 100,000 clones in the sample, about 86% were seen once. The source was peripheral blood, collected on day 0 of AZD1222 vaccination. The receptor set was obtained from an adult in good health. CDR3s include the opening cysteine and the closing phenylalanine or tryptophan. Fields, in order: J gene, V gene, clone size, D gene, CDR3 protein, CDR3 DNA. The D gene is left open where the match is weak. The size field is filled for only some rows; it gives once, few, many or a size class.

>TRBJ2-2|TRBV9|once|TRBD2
CASSVEVWTSNTGELFF
TGTGCCAGCAGCGTAGAAGTTTGGACTAGCAACACCGGGGAGCTGTTTTTT
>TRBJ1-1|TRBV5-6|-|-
CASSLVPGRMNTEAFF
TGTGCCAGCAGCTTGGTACCGGGCCGGATGAACACTGAAGCTTTCTTT
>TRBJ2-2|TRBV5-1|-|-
CASRIDRPNTGELFF
TGCGCCAGCAGGATAGACAGGCCGAACACCGGGGAGCTGTTTTTT
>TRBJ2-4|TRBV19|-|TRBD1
CASSMKGANIQYF
TGTGCCAGTAGTATGAAGGGGGCAAACATTCAGTACTTC
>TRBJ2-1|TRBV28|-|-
CASSLLGKYNEQFF
TGTGCCAGCAGTTTATTGGGGAAGTACAATGAGCAGTTCTTC
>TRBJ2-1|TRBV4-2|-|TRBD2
CASSPRLAGAENEQFF
TGTGCCAGCAGCCCTCGACTAGCGGGAGCGGAAAATGAGCAGTTCTTC
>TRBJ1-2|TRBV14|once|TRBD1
CASSQPDRGGYGYTF
TGTGCCAGCAGCCAACCGGACAGGGGTGGCTATGGCTACACCTTC
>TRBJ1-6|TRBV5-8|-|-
CASSFGGLGSPLHF
TGTGCCAGCAGCTTTGGGGGATTAGGATCACCCCTCCACTTT
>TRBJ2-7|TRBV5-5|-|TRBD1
CASSLLRTGGVYEQYF
TGTGCCAGCAGCCTTCTAAGGACAGGGGGCGTCTACGAGCAGTACTTC
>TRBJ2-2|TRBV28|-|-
CASGRQANTGELFF
TGTGCCAGCGGGAGACAGGCGAACACCGGGGAGCTGTTTTTT
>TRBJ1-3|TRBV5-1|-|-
CASSTGRGSGNTIYF
TGCGCCAGCAGCACCGGGCGGGGGTCTGGAAACACCATATATTTT
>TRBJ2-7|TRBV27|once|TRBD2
CASTNLLAGDYEQYF
TGTGCCAGCACCAACCTCCTAGCGGGAGACTACGAGCAGTACTTC
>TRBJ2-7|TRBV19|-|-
CASSIRGDGYEQYF
TGTGCCAGTAGTATTAGAGGGGATGGCTACGAGCAGTACTTC
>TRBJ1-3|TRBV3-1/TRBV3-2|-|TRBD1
CASSRGQSSGNTIYF
TGTGCCAGCAGCAGGGGACAGTCCTCTGGAAACACCATATATTTT
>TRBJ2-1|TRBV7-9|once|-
CASSTSSVSEQFF
TGTGCCAGCAGCACCAGTTCCGTGTCAGAGCAGTTCTTC
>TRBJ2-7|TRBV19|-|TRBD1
CASRFGTDYEQYF
TGTGCCAGTAGATTCGGGACAGACTACGAGCAGTACTTC